The clone carrying this T cell receptor (beta chain) has a handful of counts. No antigen is known for it. Germline V gene sequence: CDR1 MNHEY, CDR2 SVGAGI. This CDR3 spans 14 amino acids. Trimming cost V 2 bases and J 9 bases, with 11 bases left between them. The sample originates from a study of CD8 T cells in ankylosing spondylitis. MiXCR, applied by TCRdb to the 5' RACE reads, yields one record per CDR3 protein. The sample holds more than 600,000 distinct CDR3 sequences; over 15% are singletons and the top ten take over 15%. The study's findings and limits: For ankylosing spondylitis blood, a TCR beta motif of seven to nine highly homologous variants appeared characteristic.

The V gene is TRBV6-5, the J gene TRBJ1-6, with a tentative D call TRBD1 (6 bases). The specimen was blood, either unsorted or a sorted T cell fraction (not recorded which). The source of this sequence is a male donor with ankylosing spondylitis. This CDR3 is CASSYGDNRSPLHF. Written as DNA, the CDR3 is TGTGCCAGCAGTTACGGGGACAACCGTTCACCCCTCCACTTT.